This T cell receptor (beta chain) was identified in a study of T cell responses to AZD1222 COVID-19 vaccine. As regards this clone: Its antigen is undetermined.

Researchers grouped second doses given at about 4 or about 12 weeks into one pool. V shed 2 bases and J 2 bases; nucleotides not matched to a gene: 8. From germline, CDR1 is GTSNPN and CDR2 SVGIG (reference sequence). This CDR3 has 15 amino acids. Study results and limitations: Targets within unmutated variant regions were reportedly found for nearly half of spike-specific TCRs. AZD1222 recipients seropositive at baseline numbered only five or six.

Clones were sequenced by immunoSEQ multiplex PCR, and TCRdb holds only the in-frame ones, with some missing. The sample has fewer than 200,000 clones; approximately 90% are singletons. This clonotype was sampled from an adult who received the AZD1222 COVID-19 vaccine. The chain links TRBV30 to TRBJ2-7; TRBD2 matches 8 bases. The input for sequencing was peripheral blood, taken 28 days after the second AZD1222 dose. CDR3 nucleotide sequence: TGTGCCTGGAGTTGGGGCGGGGGGTCCCCCTACGAGCAGTACTTC. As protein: CAWSWGGGSPYEQYF.